This TCR beta chain was obtained from a study of human T cells and chemical hapten exposure. About the research overall: Subjects had 2% DPC placed on 2 cm by 2 cm of upper inner arm skin for sensitization. Patch tests put 0.01% DPC on the upper back, read at 6 days.

MiXCR, run by TCRdb on the RACE reads, gives a single entry per CDR3 protein. In the table there are around 39,000 distinct CDR3 sequences, more than 6% of which are singletons. Time point: patch test 1, 2 weeks after DPC sensitization. The treatment was: therapeutic diphenylcyclopropenone sensitization with weekly scalp DPC. Unfractionated whole blood served as the source for total RNA extraction. Germline assignment: CDR1 KGHSH and CDR2 LQKENI. V trimming: 0 bases; J trimming: 5 bases; junction bases outside the gene matches: 8. This CDR3 has 16 amino acids. This clonotype has more than one count but fewer than ten.

The sequence was obtained from a woman aged 25 to 45 with alopecia areata. Some clones in this sample may be carry-over from other donors' samples. The sample here was whole blood, taken in connection with sensitization to the hapten diphenylcyclopropenone (DPC). The J gene is TRBJ2-3, the V gene TRBV18, with 7 positions matching TRBD2. The CDR3 protein is CASSPPGREGRDTQYF. CDR3 nucleotides: TGTGCCAGCTCACCACCGGGCAGGGAGGGTCGAGATACGCAGTATTTT. Together with reference TRBV18 and TRBJ2-3, the CDR3 gives the full variable domain: NAGVMQNPRHLVRRRGQEARLRCSPMKGHSHVYWYRQLPEEGLKFMVYLQKENIIDESGMPKERFSAEFPKEGPSILRIQQVVRGDSAAYFCASSPPGREGRDTQYFGPGTRLTVL.